The sequence of this TCR beta chain was determined in a study of T-cell memory formation after mild COVID-19 (dated by TCRdb to about 2021). Looking at the study overall: Most TCR sequence clusters were specific to one of the two donors. The cohort comprised two young, previously healthy adult volunteers, one female and one male. In a couple of donors, T-cell clones that expanded and contracted after mild COVID-19 were followed by sequencing TCRalpha and TCRbeta repertoires longitudinally. Study-wide conclusions, independent of this receptor: Contracting CD4+ clones were found mainly in CM and EM memory subsets, while CD8+ clones were enriched in EMRA. SARS-CoV-2 specificity was not confirmed for the second-wave clones peaking on day 37. Clones that contracted from day 15 to 85 showed balanced CD4/CD8 phenotypes, whereas a second wave of clones that expanded from day 15 to 37 leaned towards CD4+. Some responding clones were detected in pre-infection memory, suggesting pre-existing cross-reactive memory T cells joined the SARS-CoV-2 response. The study covered only two mild cases, and larger cohorts including severe cases with pre-infection samples were considered necessary.

This clonotype was seen ten or more times. Its antigen remains undetermined. Base qualities were left out, and no much larger clone turns up one base away. Ficoll-Paque density gradient centrifugation was the method used to isolate PBMCs. Data came from an Illumina NovaSeq 6000. cDNA libraries for TCRalpha and TCRbeta were prepared by 5'RACE using constant-segment primers, with sample barcodes and unique molecular identifiers added. Trizol reagent was used to extract RNA from every sample. Library amplification was performed in two PCR steps, and a second sample barcode and Illumina TruSeq adapters were introduced in the second step. Libraries were sequenced on an Illumina NovaSeq with 2 x 150 bp paired-end reads. The authors' pipeline ran thus. With migec v1.2.7, reads were demultiplexed and then collapsed into UMI-guided consensus sequences. Using mixcr v2.1.11, UMI consensuses were aligned to TRA and TRB V and J templates and then assembled into clonotypes. Expanded or contracted clonotypes were those called significant by both edgeR and NoisET, with noise models trained on biological replicates. For edgeR calls, the cutoffs were a false discovery rate-adjusted p below 0.01 and a log2 fold-change threshold of 1. As an exploratory analysis of dynamics, max-normalized trajectories of the 1000 most abundant clonotypes were examined by PCA with hierarchical clustering. Separately sequenced CD4+ and CD8+ repertoires were used to assign a CD4 or CD8 phenotype to each responding clone. The public reads were reanalyzed by TCRdb: fastp trimming at Q25, MiXCR alignment, in-frame beta chains only. Each entry is one CDR3 protein sequence, shown with its most common DNA and genes. The V and J calls were not made by the authors but by TCRdb's processing. This sample has 90,000 to 120,000 distinct CDR3 sequences in its table, and 13% to 15% of those were observed once. Of the sample, around 43% is held by the ten largest clones.

Spanning cysteine to phenylalanine, the CDR3 consists of 14 amino acids. Only the CDR3 region is kept as DNA, spanning 42 bases read in frame from base 1. Unmatched junction bases come to 2, with V trimmed by 4 bases and J by 3 bases. The sequence links TRBV12-3 or TRBV12-4 to TRBJ2-7; TRBD1 lines up with 11 middle nucleotides. Input material: PBMCs or a T cell subset sorted from them (not recorded which). The clonotype originates from a man younger than 35 who had mild COVID-19 (a few samples of this study predate the infection). The sample titles of this study are shuffled in the database, so cell type and time point are left out; the donor was told from shared clones. The CDR3 here reads CASSSGTGGYEQYF. The sequence in DNA is TGTGCCAGCAGTTCGGGGACAGGGGGCTACGAGCAGTACTTC.